A selection of T cell receptor beta chains follows, all from one sample in a study of Tregs in tolerant kidney transplant recipients. Repertoires were generated with immunoSEQ multiplex PCR, while TCRdb's copy carries only in-frame clones and drops some. This sample has around 30,000 clones, with over 65% found just once. What these receptors recognize is not known. The sample consisted of Tregs from blood cultured with allogeneic cells. The receptors stem from a human donor in good health. Both conserved end residues are trimmed from each CDR3. A D gene is named only where the DNA matches it firmly.

V gene	CDR3 length	J gene	D gene	CDR3 protein
TRBV14	11	TRBJ1-2	NA	ASSQGGGYGYT
TRBV7-2	13	TRBJ1-5	NA	ASSSAGYSNQPQH
TRBV6-5	13	TRBJ1-2	TRBD1	ASSYSSGDRDGYT
TRBV7-9	10	TRBJ1-3	TRBD1	ASSYGQGLIY
TRBV7-6	11	TRBJ1-1	NA	ASSSDENTEAF
TRBV7-2	10	TRBJ2-3	NA	ASSRRTDTQY
TRBV30	13	TRBJ1-4	TRBD1	AWSSTGGVNEKLF
TRBV6-5	13	TRBJ2-7	TRBD1	ATSPGQGLSYEQY
TRBV6-5	13	TRBJ2-5	TRBD1	ASSRPPDRAETQY
TRBV5-1	13	TRBJ2-5	NA	ASRESAGMGETQY
TRBV6-1	11	TRBJ1-4	NA	ASSHPLLLMPF
TRBV5-4	15	TRBJ2-5	TRBD2	ASSPPRGRGDQETQY
TRBV5-1	13	TRBJ1-5	NA	ASSFDGPGGQPQH
TRBV9	13	TRBJ2-3	NA	ASSVGRRGYNTQY